This TCR beta chain was found in a study of T cell responses to AZD1222 COVID-19 vaccine. About the research overall: Second-dose recipients at about 4 or about 12 weeks were treated as one pooled group.

Generated by immunoSEQ multiplex PCR, the TCRdb table keeps only in-frame clones and is missing some. Among about 140,000 clones listed, approximately 88% were seen once. V dropped 2 bases and J dropped 10 bases, with 19 bases sitting between them. The germline gives CDR1 SGHRS, CDR2 YFSETQ. The CDR3 contains 14 residues. This chain uses TRBV5-1 with TRBJ2-7, with D uncertain. This receptor was identified in an adult in good health. The sequencing used peripheral blood, collected on day 0 of AZD1222 vaccination. The CDR3 coding sequence is TGCGCCAGCAGCTTAGGAGAACGAACTACGAAACAGTACTTC. The encoded protein is CASSLGERTTKQYF.